A single sample is the source of the 12 T cell receptor beta chains below, sequenced in a study of regulatory T cells in long-lasting Graves disease. Noted time point: newly diagnosed GD, antithyroid drugs for less than 3 months. Preparation of the TCR library used RNA extracted from PBMCs. According to the study, TCR beta libraries were built with iRepertoire HTBI primers and CDR3-region Arm-PCR. TCRdb reprocessed the multiplex PCR reads via MiXCR and lists one record per CDR3 protein. The sample lists fewer than 650,000 distinct CDR3 sequences, roughly 15% occurring once. These same data were also listed under a study on T cells in Graves' hyperthyroidism and ophthalmopathy.

Sample: peripheral blood mononuclear cells (PBMCs), taken at new diagnosis, from a patient treated with antithyroid drugs. These receptors all come from a woman aged 25 to 45 with Graves disease.

This clonotype came up many times. CDR3 region: CARRAGYNEQFF. Written as DNA, the CDR3 is TGTGCCAGGAGAGCGGGATACAATGAGCAGTTCTTC. The rearrangement links TRBV28 to TRBJ2-1; 7 positions match TRBD2. Germline CDR1 reads MDHEN; CDR2 reads SYDVKM. Germline trimming cut 9 bases from V and 4 bases from J; bases unmatched to any gene: 3. The CDR3 sequence is 12 residues long.

The chain combines TRBV25-1 with TRBJ2-4, with 9 bases fitting TRBD1. V shed 1 base and J 7 bases; nucleotides not matched to a gene: 5. The CDR3 totals 15 residues. Germline V gene data show CDR1 as MGHDK and CDR2 as SYGVNS. In nucleotides, the CDR3 is TGTGCCAGCAGTGAATGGGACAGGGTGGGCAACATTCAGTACTTC. Translating gives CASSEWDRVGNIQYF.

With regard to this clonotype: A read error is likely, as this CDR3 ends without the conserved phenylalanine or tryptophan. The CDR3: CSARDLGEGRADTQYL. In DNA, the CDR3 is TGCAGTGCTAGAGATCTGGGGGAGGGCCGGGCAGATACGCAGTATCTT. The chain employs TRBV20-1 and TRBJ2-3; TRBD2 matches 7 bases. Germline V gene lookup returns CDR1 DFQATT and CDR2 SNEGSKA (reference sequence). The CDR3 extends over 16 amino acids. V lost 0 bases and J lost 4; bases outside the gene matches: 10.

Only a few counts were recorded for this clonotype. This rearrangement joins TRBV5-6 to TRBJ2-7; TRBD2 matches 12 bases. After removal of 5 bases from V and 3 bases from J, the junction contained 15 bases not matched to a gene. The length of the CDR3 is 18 residues. In germline, CDR1 is SGHDT, CDR2 YYEEEE. The CDR3 is CASSLTGLAGGSGYEQYF. CDR3 nucleotide sequence: TGTGCCAGCAGTCTTACAGGCCTAGCGGGAGGGTCCGGCTACGAGCAGTACTTC. Drawing the rest from reference TRBV5-6 and TRBJ2-7, the complete variable domain is DAGVTQSPTHLIKTRGQQVTLRCSPKSGHDTVSWYQQALGQGPQFIFQYYEEEERQRGNFPDRFSGHQFPNYSSELNVNALLLGDSALYLCASSLTGLAGGSGYEQYFGPGTRLTVT.

There are many counts of this clonotype. The CDR3 nucleotides are TGTGCCTGGAGCTCCAACCTTTACAATGAGCAGTTCTTC. Amino acid sequence: CAWSSNLYNEQFF. This chain links TRBV30 with TRBJ2-1; D gene unclear. V lost 3 bases and J lost 4, with 10 bases in between. Germline CDR1 reads GTSNPN; CDR2 reads SVGIG (reference sequence). This CDR3 has 13 residues.

V is TRBV5-1 and J is TRBJ1-6; no clear D. CDR3 length: 13 amino acids. The germline V and J ends were trimmed by 0 bases and 8 bases, with 6 bases remaining between them. Germline CDR1 is SGHRS and CDR2 is YFSETQ. CDR3 sequence: CASSLEVDSPLHF. For the CDR3, the DNA is TGCGCCAGCAGCTTGGAAGTGGATTCACCCCTCCACTTT.

This clonotype came up many times. The rearrangement links TRBV7-2 to TRBJ2-7; D is unclear. Germline loops: CDR1 SGHTA, CDR2 FQGNSA. V lost 0 bases and J 4 bases, leaving 4 bases between the germline ends. CDR3 length: 12 amino acids. CDR3 sequence: CASSLATYEQYF. CDR3 nucleotide sequence: TGTGCCAGCAGCTTAGCGACGTACGAGCAGTACTTC.

The genes are TRBV5-1 and TRBJ1-1; D gene uncertain. The CDR3 has 15 residues. The V gene lost 4 bases and the J gene lost 3 bases, with 16 bases spanning the gap. Germline assignment: CDR1 SGHRS and CDR2 YFSETQ. CDR3 coding DNA: TGCGCCAGCAGCCATCCGTTCGGTGGCGACACTGAAGCTTTCTTT. This translates into CASSHPFGGDTEAFF.

The chain has TRBV5-6 and TRBJ2-7, with 7 bases fitting TRBD2. V shed 5 bases and J 3 bases; nucleotides not matched to a gene: 8. The germline V gene encodes CDR1 SGHDT and CDR2 YYEEEE. The CDR3 extends over 14 amino acids. In DNA form, the CDR3 reads TGTGCCAGCAGGGCGCTAGCGGATATCTACGAGCAGTACTTC. As protein: CASRALADIYEQYF.

This clonotype occurred a few times. The chain links TRBV10-3 to TRBJ2-3; tentative D call: TRBD2 (5 bases). The CDR3 length is 13 residues. Germline CDR1 reads ENHRY; CDR2 reads SYGVKD. V lost 8 bases, J lost 0 bases, and 9 bases lay in between. The CDR3 nucleotides read TGTGCCATCCGTACTAGTAGCACAGATACGCAGTATTTT. Its translation is CAIRTSSTDTQYF.

This clonotype was picked up many times. The chain couples TRBV7-9 to TRBJ2-3, with D possibly matching TRBD2 (5 bases). The germline gives CDR1 SEHNR, CDR2 FQNEAQ (reference sequence). The CDR3 totals 15 residues. V dropped 5 bases and J dropped 0 bases, with 12 bases sitting between them. CDR3 amino acids: CASSRGLKSTDTQYF. Written as DNA, the CDR3 is TGTGCCAGCAGCCGCGGACTTAAAAGCACAGATACGCAGTATTTT.

This clonotype was found a few times. A much larger clone lies one base from this, so it may be a read error. V usage is TRBV11-1 and J usage is TRBJ1-1; 8 bases match TRBD1. Germline V gene data show CDR1 as SGHAT and CDR2 as FQDESV (reference sequence). The CDR3 is 14 amino acids. The CDR3 bases are TGTGCCAGCAGCTGGACAGGGATGAACACTGAAACTTTCTTT. This sequence encodes CASSWTGMNTETFF. Full variable domain (rest looked up from reference TRBV11-1 and TRBJ1-1): EAEVAQSPRYKITEKSQAVAFWCDPISGHATLYWYRQILGQGPELLVQFQDESVVDDSQLPKDRFSAERLKGVDSTLKIQPAELGDSAMYLCASSWTGMNTETFFGQGTRLTVV.